The rows below give T cell receptor beta chains drawn from one sample of a study of CD8+ T cells in alopecia areata. Only in-frame clones appear in the TCRdb table, and some are missing; sequencing was by immunoSEQ multiplex PCR. Of 130,000 to 150,000 clones listed, around 50% were seen once; the top ten hold more than 6.5%. The specimen was CD4+ T cells sorted from blood. These receptors originate from a human donor with alopecia areata. The CDR3 runs from the conserved cysteine through the conserved F or W. Each record gives: J gene, clone size, V gene, D gene, CDR3 DNA, CDR3 protein. D genes are given only for firm matches. A row's size may be missing; if present it is once, few, many or a size class.

j_gene: TRBJ2-5; abundance: -; v_gene: TRBV9; d_gene: -; CDR3nt: TGTGCCAGCAGCGTAGTCGCTAGCCGTGGGGAGACCCAGTACTTC; CDR3aa: CASSVVASRGETQYF
j_gene: TRBJ2-3; abundance: -; v_gene: TRBV7-9; d_gene: TRBD2; CDR3nt: TGTGCCAGCAGCTTAGCTTCTAGCGGGTATGCAGATACGCAGTATTTT; CDR3aa: CASSLASSGYADTQYF
j_gene: TRBJ2-6; abundance: -; v_gene: TRBV7-3; d_gene: -; CDR3nt: TGTGCCAGCAGCTTAAACTCTGGGGCCAACGTCCTGACTTTC; CDR3aa: CASSLNSGANVLTF
j_gene: TRBJ2-7; abundance: -; v_gene: TRBV20-1; d_gene: -; CDR3nt: TGCAGTGCTACGCAAGCGTTTGGGCAGTACTTC; CDR3aa: CSATQAFGQYF
j_gene: TRBJ1-1; abundance: -; v_gene: TRBV14; d_gene: -; CDR3nt: TGTGCCAGCTCGGGTGGCACTGAAGCTTTCTTT; CDR3aa: CASSGGTEAFF
j_gene: TRBJ2-1; abundance: -; v_gene: TRBV2; d_gene: -; CDR3nt: TGTGCCAGCAGTAACTCGGGTGAGCAGTTCTTC; CDR3aa: CASSNSGEQFF
j_gene: TRBJ1-1; abundance: once; v_gene: TRBV30; d_gene: -; CDR3nt: TGTGCCTGGAGCCCTCAGTCCACGAACACTGAAGCTTTCTTT; CDR3aa: CAWSPQSTNTEAFF
j_gene: TRBJ1-4; abundance: -; v_gene: TRBV25-1; d_gene: -; CDR3nt: TGTGCCAGCAGTGAAATGACGGTAAATGAAAAACTGTTTTTT; CDR3aa: CASSEMTVNEKLFF
j_gene: TRBJ1-5; abundance: -; v_gene: TRBV27; d_gene: -; CDR3nt: TGTGCCAGCAGCCCCACCCGGGGGCAAAGTCAGCCCCAGCATTTT; CDR3aa: CASSPTRGQSQPQHF
j_gene: TRBJ2-3; abundance: -; v_gene: TRBV18; d_gene: -; CDR3nt: TGTGCCAGCTCACCAGCAACAGATACGCAGTATTTT; CDR3aa: CASSPATDTQYF
j_gene: TRBJ1-3; abundance: -; v_gene: TRBV30; d_gene: -; CDR3nt: TGTGCCTGGAGTGTACTCAGTTACTCTGGAAACACCATATATTTT; CDR3aa: CAWSVLSYSGNTIYF
j_gene: TRBJ2-7; abundance: -; v_gene: TRBV2; d_gene: TRBD2; CDR3nt: TGTGCCAGCAGTGCCCTACTAGCGACCTACGAGCAGTACTTC; CDR3aa: CASSALLATYEQYF
j_gene: TRBJ2-3; abundance: few; v_gene: TRBV28; d_gene: TRBD1; CDR3nt: TGTGCCAGCAGTCGACAGGGTTATTCCGCGGATACGCAGTATTTT; CDR3aa: CASSRQGYSADTQYF
j_gene: TRBJ2-2; abundance: few; v_gene: TRBV11-2; d_gene: TRBD1; CDR3nt: TGTGCCAGCAGCTTAACTGCAGGGGGAGCCGGGGAGCTGTTTTTT; CDR3aa: CASSLTAGGAGELFF
j_gene: TRBJ2-1; abundance: -; v_gene: TRBV9; d_gene: TRBD2; CDR3nt: TGTGCCAGCAGCCCGACCGGGACTAGCGGGAATGAGCAGTTCTTC; CDR3aa: CASSPTGTSGNEQFF
j_gene: TRBJ2-7; abundance: -; v_gene: TRBV7-2; d_gene: -; CDR3nt: TGTGCCAGCAGTAGGCAGGGGTGGTCCGAGCAGTACTTC; CDR3aa: CASSRQGWSEQYF
j_gene: TRBJ2-6; abundance: few; v_gene: TRBV29-1; d_gene: -; CDR3nt: TGCAGCGTTGAAACTGGGGCCAACGTCCTGACTTTC; CDR3aa: CSVETGANVLTF
j_gene: TRBJ2-7; abundance: -; v_gene: TRBV6-1; d_gene: TRBD1; CDR3nt: TGTGCCAGCAGGGCAGGACAGGTTGTTTCCTACGAGCAGTACTTC; CDR3aa: CASRAGQVVSYEQYF
j_gene: TRBJ2-7; abundance: -; v_gene: TRBV29-1; d_gene: TRBD2; CDR3nt: TGCAGCGTTGTGAGTAGCGGGAGGGCCGACGAGCAGTACTTC; CDR3aa: CSVVSSGRADEQYF
j_gene: TRBJ2-5; abundance: few; v_gene: TRBV6-5; d_gene: TRBD1; CDR3nt: TGTGCCAGCAGTTCCCTCGGGACAGCGTACCAAGAGACCCAGTACTTC; CDR3aa: CASSSLGTAYQETQYF
j_gene: TRBJ1-1; abundance: many; v_gene: TRBV28; d_gene: -; CDR3nt: TGTGCCAGCATCCCTTTCGTGGGGAACACTGAAGCTTTCTTT; CDR3aa: CASIPFVGNTEAFF
j_gene: TRBJ1-2; abundance: -; v_gene: TRBV30; d_gene: TRBD1; CDR3nt: TGTGCCTGGAGTAAAGAGGACAGGGGCGCCTACTATGGCTACACCTTC; CDR3aa: CAWSKEDRGAYYGYTF
j_gene: TRBJ2-5; abundance: -; v_gene: TRBV2; d_gene: -; CDR3nt: TGTGCCAGCAGTGTCGAGACCTGGGAGACCCAGTACTTC; CDR3aa: CASSVETWETQYF
j_gene: TRBJ2-5; abundance: few; v_gene: TRBV6-1; d_gene: -; CDR3nt: TGTGCCAGCAGTGCTGATTTACAGGGCGGGCAAGAGACCCAGTACTTC; CDR3aa: CASSADLQGGQETQYF
j_gene: TRBJ2-2; abundance: few; v_gene: TRBV28; d_gene: TRBD2; CDR3nt: TGTGCCAGCAGTTTATGGGCGTTGGCGGGAGGCCCCGGGGAGCTGTTTTTT; CDR3aa: CASSLWALAGGPGELFF
j_gene: TRBJ2-7; abundance: -; v_gene: TRBV7-9; d_gene: TRBD1; CDR3nt: TGTGCCAGCAGCTTTAGTTCCGGGACAGACTCCTACGAGCAGTACTTC; CDR3aa: CASSFSSGTDSYEQYF
j_gene: TRBJ2-1; abundance: few; v_gene: TRBV14; d_gene: -; CDR3nt: TGTGCCAGCAGCCAGCAGCACTACAATGAGCAGTTCTTC; CDR3aa: CASSQQHYNEQFF
j_gene: TRBJ2-5; abundance: -; v_gene: TRBV2; d_gene: TRBD2; CDR3nt: TGTGCCAGCAGGGGCCTAGCGGGAGGGAGGGAGACCCAGTACTTC; CDR3aa: CASRGLAGGRETQYF
j_gene: TRBJ2-3; abundance: -; v_gene: TRBV15; d_gene: -; CDR3nt: TGTGCCACCAGCAGGCACTCAGATACGCAGTATTTT; CDR3aa: CATSRHSDTQYF
j_gene: TRBJ2-6; abundance: -; v_gene: TRBV29-1; d_gene: TRBD1; CDR3nt: TGCAGCGTGAGACAGGGAGTCACTGGGGCCAACGTCCTGACTTTC; CDR3aa: CSVRQGVTGANVLTF
j_gene: TRBJ1-1; abundance: -; v_gene: TRBV18; d_gene: -; CDR3nt: TGTGCCAGCTCACCCGGACAGCCGCTGAACACTGAAGCTTTCTTT; CDR3aa: CASSPGQPLNTEAFF
j_gene: TRBJ2-1; abundance: few; v_gene: TRBV18; d_gene: TRBD1; CDR3nt: TGTGCCAGCTCACCCCCAGGGGGCGATGAGCAGTTCTTC; CDR3aa: CASSPPGGDEQFF
j_gene: TRBJ2-4; abundance: -; v_gene: TRBV18; d_gene: -; CDR3nt: TGTGCCAGCTCACCACCTTCACAGCGAAACATTCAGTACTTC; CDR3aa: CASSPPSQRNIQYF
j_gene: TRBJ2-5; abundance: -; v_gene: TRBV7-9; d_gene: -; CDR3nt: TGTGCCAGCAGCCGACAGGGAGGAGAGACCCAGTACTTC; CDR3aa: CASSRQGGETQYF
j_gene: TRBJ1-2; abundance: few; v_gene: TRBV2; d_gene: TRBD1; CDR3nt: TGTGCCAGCAGCGGGACAGCTAACTATGGCTACACCTTC; CDR3aa: CASSGTANYGYTF
j_gene: TRBJ2-7; abundance: -; v_gene: TRBV27; d_gene: TRBD1; CDR3nt: TGTGCCAGCAGTTCAACAGGGGACTACGAGCAGTACTTC; CDR3aa: CASSSTGDYEQYF
j_gene: TRBJ2-7; abundance: few; v_gene: TRBV6-5; d_gene: TRBD1; CDR3nt: TGTGCCAGCAGTTACACCAGGGGGCTGATATACGAGCAGTACTTC; CDR3aa: CASSYTRGLIYEQYF
j_gene: TRBJ2-7; abundance: -; v_gene: TRBV27; d_gene: -; CDR3nt: TGTGCCAGCAGTAGCACGACGTCCGGGAAAGGCACCTACGAGCAGTACTTC; CDR3aa: CASSSTTSGKGTYEQYF
j_gene: TRBJ2-3; abundance: -; v_gene: TRBV7-3; d_gene: TRBD2; CDR3nt: TGTGCCAGCAGGGCCGGGACTAGTTACCCAGATACGCAGTATTTT; CDR3aa: CASRAGTSYPDTQYF
j_gene: TRBJ1-3; abundance: -; v_gene: TRBV27; d_gene: -; CDR3nt: TGTGCCAGTCGTGACTGGGGTTCTGGAAACACCATATATTTT; CDR3aa: CASRDWGSGNTIYF
j_gene: TRBJ2-4; abundance: few; v_gene: TRBV7-2; d_gene: -; CDR3nt: TGTGCCAGCAGCACACAGGGAAACATTCAGTACTTC; CDR3aa: CASSTQGNIQYF
j_gene: TRBJ2-1; abundance: few; v_gene: TRBV15; d_gene: -; CDR3nt: TGTGCCACCAGCAGAGTGTCGCGTGAGCAGTTCTTC; CDR3aa: CATSRVSREQFF
j_gene: TRBJ1-1; abundance: -; v_gene: TRBV20-1; d_gene: -; CDR3nt: TGCAGTGTAAGTAACACTGAAGCTTTCTTT; CDR3aa: CSVSNTEAFF
j_gene: TRBJ2-5; abundance: -; v_gene: TRBV2; d_gene: -; CDR3nt: TGTGCCAGGAGCACGACGGGGTGGCAAGAGACCCAGTACTTC; CDR3aa: CARSTTGWQETQYF
j_gene: TRBJ1-1; abundance: -; v_gene: TRBV28; d_gene: -; CDR3nt: TGTGCCACCACCTCCGGAGTCGGAACTGAAGCTTTCTTT; CDR3aa: CATTSGVGTEAFF
j_gene: TRBJ2-7; abundance: -; v_gene: TRBV29-1; d_gene: -; CDR3nt: TGCAGCGTTTTGGGGGGCTACGAGCAGTACTTC; CDR3aa: CSVLGGYEQYF
j_gene: TRBJ2-7; abundance: few; v_gene: TRBV29-1; d_gene: -; CDR3nt: TGCAGCGTTGCCTTAATCGTGTTGGGCGAGCAGTACTTC; CDR3aa: CSVALIVLGEQYF
j_gene: TRBJ2-3; abundance: -; v_gene: TRBV29-1; d_gene: -; CDR3nt: TGCAGCGTTGGGCGGGGCTACCCCCCAGATACGCAGTATTTT; CDR3aa: CSVGRGYPPDTQYF
j_gene: TRBJ1-2; abundance: -; v_gene: TRBV2; d_gene: -; CDR3nt: TGTGCCAGCAGGGGGGACGGCACTAACTATGGCTACACCTTC; CDR3aa: CASRGDGTNYGYTF
j_gene: TRBJ2-1; abundance: -; v_gene: TRBV28; d_gene: -; CDR3nt: TGTGCCAGCAGGTCAAACAATGAGCAGTTCTTC; CDR3aa: CASRSNNEQFF
j_gene: TRBJ2-7; abundance: -; v_gene: TRBV28; d_gene: -; CDR3nt: TGTGCCAGCAGTTCCCCCGGGGAGCTTTACGAGCAGTACTTC; CDR3aa: CASSSPGELYEQYF
j_gene: TRBJ2-7; abundance: -; v_gene: TRBV27; d_gene: -; CDR3nt: TGTGCCAGCAGTTTATTCGGTACCTACGAGCAGTACTTC; CDR3aa: CASSLFGTYEQYF
j_gene: TRBJ1-1; abundance: many; v_gene: TRBV7-9; d_gene: TRBD1; CDR3nt: TGTGCCAGCCTAAGAGGGGGCAATACTGAAGCTTTCTTT; CDR3aa: CASLRGGNTEAFF
j_gene: TRBJ2-1; abundance: few; v_gene: TRBV7-3; d_gene: -; CDR3nt: TGTGCCAGCAGCTCAGGGGGGATCAATGAGCAGTTCTTC; CDR3aa: CASSSGGINEQFF
j_gene: TRBJ2-2; abundance: few; v_gene: TRBV5-4; d_gene: -; CDR3nt: TGTGCCAGCAGCTTGGACCGATACACCGGGGAGCTGTTTTTT; CDR3aa: CASSLDRYTGELFF
j_gene: TRBJ2-3; abundance: -; v_gene: TRBV5-1; d_gene: -; CDR3nt: TGCGCCAGCAGCGGGGGACCGTTTGGCACAGATACGCAGTATTTT; CDR3aa: CASSGGPFGTDTQYF
j_gene: TRBJ1-2; abundance: -; v_gene: TRBV11-2; d_gene: TRBD1; CDR3nt: TGTGCCAGCAGCTCTGGACAGGGGGTCGGCTACACCTTC; CDR3aa: CASSSGQGVGYTF